This TCR beta chain came from a study of blood T cell repertoires in COVID-19. Study summary: Researchers got acute and convalescent COVID-19 samples from the United States, Italy and Spain. T cells, B-cell-depleted T cells, or PBMCs provided the cDNA or gDNA that served as material.

In the original workflow: Amplification of reference gene primers was used by the study to estimate nucleated cell counts. Assay used: immunoSEQ multiplex PCR; TCRdb lists only in-frame clones, some missing. The DNA was the basis for D and trimming; V, J and clone size are from that table. The data hold some 80,000 clones, with roughly 90% observed a single time. The TCR originated in a human donor in a cohort sampled during active COVID-19. Sequenced input: peripheral blood.

CDR3 nucleotides: TGTGCCAGCAGTGAAGCTGGGCTAGCGGGAAGAAATACGCAGTATTTT. It translates to CASSEAGLAGRNTQYF. The chain has TRBV6-1 and TRBJ2-3; 9 bases are shared with TRBD2. Unmatched junction bases numbered 8, after V lost 0 bases and J lost 7 bases. Looked up from germline, CDR1 is MNHNS and CDR2 is SASEGT. The CDR3 is 16 amino acids.